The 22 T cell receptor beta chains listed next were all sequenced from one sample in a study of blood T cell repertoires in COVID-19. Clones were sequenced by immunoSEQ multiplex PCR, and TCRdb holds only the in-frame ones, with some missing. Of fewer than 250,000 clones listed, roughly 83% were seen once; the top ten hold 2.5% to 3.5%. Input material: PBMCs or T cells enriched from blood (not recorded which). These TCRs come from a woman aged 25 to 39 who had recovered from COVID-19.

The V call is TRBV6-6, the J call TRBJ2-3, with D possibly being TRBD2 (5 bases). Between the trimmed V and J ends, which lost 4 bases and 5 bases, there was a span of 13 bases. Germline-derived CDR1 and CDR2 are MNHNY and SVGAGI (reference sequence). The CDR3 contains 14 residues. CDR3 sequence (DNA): TGTGCCAGCAGTTTCGGAGCGGTTGGAGATACGCAGTATTTT. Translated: CASSFGAVGDTQYF.

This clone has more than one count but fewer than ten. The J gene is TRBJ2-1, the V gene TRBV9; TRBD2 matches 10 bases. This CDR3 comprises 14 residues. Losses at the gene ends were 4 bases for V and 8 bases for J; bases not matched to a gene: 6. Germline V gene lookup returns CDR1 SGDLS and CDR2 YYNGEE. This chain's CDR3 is CASSTSGRVHEQFF. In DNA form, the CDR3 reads TGTGCCAGCAGCACCAGCGGGAGGGTACATGAGCAGTTCTTC.

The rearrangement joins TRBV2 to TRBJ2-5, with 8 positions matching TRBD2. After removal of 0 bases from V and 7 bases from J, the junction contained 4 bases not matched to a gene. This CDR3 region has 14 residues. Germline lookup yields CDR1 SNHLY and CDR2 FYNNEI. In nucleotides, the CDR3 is TGTGCCAGCAGTGAAGCCGGGAGGGGCGCGACCCAGTACTTC. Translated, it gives CASSEAGRGATQYF.

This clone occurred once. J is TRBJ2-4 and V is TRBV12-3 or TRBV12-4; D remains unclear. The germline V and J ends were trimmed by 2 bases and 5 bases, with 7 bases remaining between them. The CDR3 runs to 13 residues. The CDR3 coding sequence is TGTGCCAGCAGTTTAAGTTCGGAAAACATTCAGTACTTC. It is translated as CASSLSSENIQYF.

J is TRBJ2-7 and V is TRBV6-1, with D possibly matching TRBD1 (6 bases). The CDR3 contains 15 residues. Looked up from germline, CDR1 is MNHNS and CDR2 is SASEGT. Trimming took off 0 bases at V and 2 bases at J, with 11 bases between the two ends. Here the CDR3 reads CASSEALTGAYEQYV. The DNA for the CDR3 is TGTGCCAGCAGTGAAGCATTGACAGGAGCCTACGAGCAGTACGTC.

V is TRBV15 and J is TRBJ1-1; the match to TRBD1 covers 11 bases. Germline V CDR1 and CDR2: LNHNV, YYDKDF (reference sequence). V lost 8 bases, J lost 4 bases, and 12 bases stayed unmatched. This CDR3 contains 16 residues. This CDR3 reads CATFRGTGGYSTEAFF. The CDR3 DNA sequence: TGTGCCACCTTTAGGGGGACAGGGGGTTATAGCACTGAAGCTTTCTTT.

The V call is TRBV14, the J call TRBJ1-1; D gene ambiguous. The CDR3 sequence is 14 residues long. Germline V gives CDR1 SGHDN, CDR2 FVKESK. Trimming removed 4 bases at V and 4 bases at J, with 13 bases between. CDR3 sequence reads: CASSPGGLGTEAFF. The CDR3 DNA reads TGTGCCAGCAGCCCAGGAGGGTTGGGCACTGAAGCTTTCTTT.

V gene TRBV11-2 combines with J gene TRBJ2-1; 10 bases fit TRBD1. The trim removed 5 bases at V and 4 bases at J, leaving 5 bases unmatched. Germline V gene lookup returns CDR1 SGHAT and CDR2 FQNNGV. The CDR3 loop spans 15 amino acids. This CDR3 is CASSQTGGWYNEQFF. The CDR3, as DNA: TGTGCCAGCAGCCAGACAGGGGGCTGGTACAATGAGCAGTTCTTC.

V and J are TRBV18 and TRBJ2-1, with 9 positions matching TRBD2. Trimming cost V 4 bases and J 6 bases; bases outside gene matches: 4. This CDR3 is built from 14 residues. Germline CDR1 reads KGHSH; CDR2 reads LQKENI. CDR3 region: CASSRAGGVNEQFF. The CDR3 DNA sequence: TGTGCCAGCTCACGGGCGGGAGGGGTCAATGAGCAGTTCTTC. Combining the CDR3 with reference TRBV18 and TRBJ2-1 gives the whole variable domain NAGVMQNPRHLVRRRGQEARLRCSPMKGHSHVYWYRQLPEEGLKFMVYLQKENIIDESGMPKERFSAEFPKEGPSILRIQQVVRGDSAAYFCASSRAGGVNEQFFGPGTRLTVL.

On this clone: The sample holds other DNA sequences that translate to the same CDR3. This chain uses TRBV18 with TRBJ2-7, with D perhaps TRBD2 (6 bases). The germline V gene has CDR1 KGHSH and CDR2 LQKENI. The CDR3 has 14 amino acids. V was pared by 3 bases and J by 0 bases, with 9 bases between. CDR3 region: CASSPGGSSYEQYF. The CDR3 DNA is TGTGCCAGCTCACCGGGAGGAAGCTCCTACGAGCAGTACTTC. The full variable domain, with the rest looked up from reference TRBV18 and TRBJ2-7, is NAGVMQNPRHLVRRRGQEARLRCSPMKGHSHVYWYRQLPEEGLKFMVYLQKENIIDESGMPKERFSAEFPKEGPSILRIQQVVRGDSAAYFCASSPGGSSYEQYFGPGTRLTVT.

The CDR3 reads CASRGDLDTQYF. Here the CDR3 DNA reads TGCGCCAGCAGAGGGGATTTGGATACGCAGTATTTT. This chain links TRBV4-1 with TRBJ2-3; TRBD1 is a possible D gene (5 bases). Germline V gene lookup returns CDR1 MGHRA and CDR2 YSYEKL. CDR3 length equals 12 residues. Trimming pared 6 bases from V and 6 bases from J, leaving 10 bases between.

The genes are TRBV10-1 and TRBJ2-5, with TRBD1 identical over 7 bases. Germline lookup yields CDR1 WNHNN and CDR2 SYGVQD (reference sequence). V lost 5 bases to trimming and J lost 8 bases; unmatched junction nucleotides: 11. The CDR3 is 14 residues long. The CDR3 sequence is CASSPGQAAGTQYF. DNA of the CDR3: TGCGCCAGCAGTCCTGGACAGGCCGCTGGTACCCAGTACTTC.

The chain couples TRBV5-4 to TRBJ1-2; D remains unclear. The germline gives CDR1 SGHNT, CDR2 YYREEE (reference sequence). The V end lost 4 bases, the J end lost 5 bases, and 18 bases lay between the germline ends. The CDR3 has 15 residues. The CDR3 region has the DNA TGTGCCAGCAGCCCTGGACTCGAGGGTGCTTATGGCTACACCTTC. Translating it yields CASSPGLEGAYGYTF.

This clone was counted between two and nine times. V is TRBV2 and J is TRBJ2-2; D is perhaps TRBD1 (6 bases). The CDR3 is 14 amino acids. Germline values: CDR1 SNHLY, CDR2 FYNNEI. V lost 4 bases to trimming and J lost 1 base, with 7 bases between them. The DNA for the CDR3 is TGTGCCAGCAGTGGGACAGTGAACACCGGGGAGCTGTTTTTT. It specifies CASSGTVNTGELFF.

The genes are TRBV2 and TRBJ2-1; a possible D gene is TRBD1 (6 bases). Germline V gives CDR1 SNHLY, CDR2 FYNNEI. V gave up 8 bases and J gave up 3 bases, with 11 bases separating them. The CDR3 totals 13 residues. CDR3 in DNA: TGTGCCAGCGACAGGACCTTCTACAATGAGCAGTTCTTC. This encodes CASDRTFYNEQFF. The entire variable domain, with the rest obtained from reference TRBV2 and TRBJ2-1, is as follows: EPEVTQTPSHQVTQMGQEVILRCVPISNHLYFYWYRQILGQKVEFLVSFYNNEISEKSEIFDDQFSVERPDGSNFTLKIRSTKLEDSAMYFCASDRTFYNEQFFGPGTRLTVL.

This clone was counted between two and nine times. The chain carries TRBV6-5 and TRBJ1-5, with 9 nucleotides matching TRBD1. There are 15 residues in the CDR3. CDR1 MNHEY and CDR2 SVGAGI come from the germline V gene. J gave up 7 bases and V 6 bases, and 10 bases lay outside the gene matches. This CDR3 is CASSPDRGAWQPQHF. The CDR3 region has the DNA TGTGCCAGCAGCCCCGACAGGGGGGCTTGGCAGCCCCAGCATTTT.

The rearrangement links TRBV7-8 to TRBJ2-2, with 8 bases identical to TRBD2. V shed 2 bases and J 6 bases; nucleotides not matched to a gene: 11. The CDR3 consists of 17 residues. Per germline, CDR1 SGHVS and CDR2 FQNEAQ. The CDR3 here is CASSLLASGGASGELFF. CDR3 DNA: TGTGCCAGCAGCTTATTAGCAAGCGGGGGCGCATCCGGGGAGCTGTTTTTT.

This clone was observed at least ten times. In DNA, the CDR3 is TGTGCCAGCAGCGTAGGGGGCGGACCGGGAGGGGACATTCAGTACTTC. Amino acids: CASSVGGGPGGDIQYF. This chain uses TRBV9 with TRBJ2-4; the match to TRBD2 covers 8 bases. With V trimmed by 0 bases and J by 8 bases, 10 bases remained unmatched. The CDR3 is 16 residues long. Germline CDR1 and CDR2: SGDLS and YYNGEE. Together with reference TRBV9 and TRBJ2-4, the CDR3 gives the full variable domain: DSGVTQTPKHLITATGQRVTLRCSPRSGDLSVYWYQQSLDQGLQFLIQYYNGEERAKGNILERFSAQQFPDLHSELNLSSLELGDSALYFCASSVGGGPGGDIQYFGAGTRLSVL.

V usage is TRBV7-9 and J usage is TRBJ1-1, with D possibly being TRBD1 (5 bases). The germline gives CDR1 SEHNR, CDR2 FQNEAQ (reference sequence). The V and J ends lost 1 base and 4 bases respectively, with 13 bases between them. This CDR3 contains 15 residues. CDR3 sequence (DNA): TGTGCCAGCAGCTTAGAGGTGGCAGGGTTCACTGAAGCTTTCTTT. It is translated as CASSLEVAGFTEAFF.

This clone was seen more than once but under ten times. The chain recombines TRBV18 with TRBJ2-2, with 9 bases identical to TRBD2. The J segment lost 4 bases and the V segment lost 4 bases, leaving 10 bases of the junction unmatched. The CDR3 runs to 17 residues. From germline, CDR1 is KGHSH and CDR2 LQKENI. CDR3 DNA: TGTGCCAGCTCACTCGCAATAGCGGGAGTGGGCACCGGGGAGCTGTTTTTT. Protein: CASSLAIAGVGTGELFF.

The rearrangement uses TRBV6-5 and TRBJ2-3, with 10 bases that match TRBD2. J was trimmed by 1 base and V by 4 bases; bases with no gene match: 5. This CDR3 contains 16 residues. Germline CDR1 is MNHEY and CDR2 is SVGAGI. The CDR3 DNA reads TGTGCCAGCAGTTCTAGTAGCGGGGGGCGCACAGATACGCAGTATTTT. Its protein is CASSSSSGGRTDTQYF.

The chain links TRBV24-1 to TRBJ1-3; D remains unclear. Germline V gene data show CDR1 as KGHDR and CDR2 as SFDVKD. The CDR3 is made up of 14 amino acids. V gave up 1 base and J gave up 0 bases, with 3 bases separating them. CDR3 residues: CATSDFSSGNTIYF. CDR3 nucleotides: TGTGCCACCAGTGATTTCAGCTCTGGAAACACCATATATTTT.